This is a list of T cell receptor beta chains from one sample in a study of blood T cells in healthy people across ages. TCRdb analysed the 5' RACE reads with MiXCR anew, one entry per CDR3 protein. The table lists more than 650,000 distinct CDR3 sequences, about 55% of them singletons. The material sequenced was blood. The receptors were sampled from an elderly man in good health. Both conserved end residues are part of each CDR3. The D gene is left open where the match is weak. Expanded clones are given a class, and other clones once, few, many or no size at all.

D gene: .
J gene: TRBJ2-7
clone size: few
V gene: TRBV20-1
CDR3 length: 11
CDR3 DNA: TGCAGTGCCCCGATGGGATACGAGCAGTACTTC
CDR3 protein: CSAPMGYEQYF

D gene: .
J gene: TRBJ2-3
clone size: .
V gene: TRBV5-1
CDR3 length: 16
CDR3 DNA: TGCGCCAGCAGCTTGGCAGGGACAAACAGTGGAGATACGCAGTATTTT
CDR3 protein: CASSLAGTNSGDTQYF

D gene: TRBD2
J gene: TRBJ2-1
clone size: .
V gene: TRBV27
CDR3 length: 16
CDR3 DNA: TGTGCCAGCGCTGGGGAGGCGGGAGGACCGCGCAATGAGCAGTTCTTC
CDR3 protein: CASAGEAGGPRNEQFF

D gene: .
J gene: TRBJ2-3
clone size: .
V gene: TRBV3-1
CDR3 length: 16
CDR3 DNA: TGTGCCAGCAGCCAAGGTACGGGAGTGGGGCACAGATACGCGTATTTT
CDR3 protein: CASSQGTGVGHRYAYF

D gene: TRBD2
J gene: TRBJ2-5
clone size: .
V gene: TRBV12-3/TRBV12-4
CDR3 length: 18
CDR3 DNA: TGTGCCAGCAGTCCTCGGACTAGCGGGAGGGCCCTCGGAGAGACCCAGTACTTC
CDR3 protein: CASSPRTSGRALGETQYF

D gene: TRBD2
J gene: TRBJ2-1
clone size: .
V gene: TRBV12-3/TRBV12-4
CDR3 length: 14
CDR3 DNA: TGTGCCAGCAAATCGGGACTAGCTTACAATGAGCAGTTCTTC
CDR3 protein: CASKSGLAYNEQFF

D gene: TRBD1
J gene: TRBJ1-1
clone size: few
V gene: TRBV5-4
CDR3 length: 16
CDR3 DNA: TGTGCCAGCAGCCCCGGACCCCGGCCAGGGGGCACTGAAGCTTTCTTT
CDR3 protein: CASSPGPRPGGTEAFF

D gene: TRBD2
J gene: TRBJ2-3
clone size: .
V gene: TRBV6-5
CDR3 length: 19
CDR3 DNA: TGTGCCAGCAGTTACTCCAGGACTAGCGGGAGGGCTCTCACAGATACGCAGTATTTT
CDR3 protein: CASSYSRTSGRALTDTQYF

D gene: TRBD2
J gene: TRBJ2-1
clone size: .
V gene: TRBV6-2/TRBV6-3
CDR3 length: 15
CDR3 DNA: TGTGCCAGCAGTTACGCGGGAGGGTCCCACAATGAGCAGTTCTTC
CDR3 protein: CASSYAGGSHNEQFF

D gene: .
J gene: TRBJ1-2
clone size: few
V gene: TRBV6-2/TRBV6-3
CDR3 length: 13
CDR3 DNA: TGTGCCAGCAGTTACTCCCCCCCCTATGGCTACACCTTC
CDR3 protein: CASSYSPPYGYTF

D gene: TRBD1
J gene: TRBJ1-2
clone size: .
V gene: TRBV9
CDR3 length: 15
CDR3 DNA: TGTGCCAGCAGCCCTCCAGGGGGAAGGAGCTATGGCTACACCTTC
CDR3 protein: CASSPPGGRSYGYTF

D gene: .
J gene: TRBJ1-6
clone size: .
V gene: TRBV20-1
CDR3 length: 15
CDR3 DNA: TGCAGTGCTAGAGACCAGAGCTCCTATAATTCACCCCTCCACTTT
CDR3 protein: CSARDQSSYNSPLHF

D gene: .
J gene: TRBJ2-7
clone size: few
V gene: TRBV7-2
CDR3 length: 14
CDR3 DNA: TGTGCCAGCAGCTTATCGACTAGTTGGTACGAGCAGTACTTC
CDR3 protein: CASSLSTSWYEQYF

D gene: .
J gene: TRBJ2-7
clone size: .
V gene: TRBV7-2
CDR3 length: 14
CDR3 DNA: TGTGCCAGCAGCTTATTAGCAGTAAACTACGAGCAGTACTTC
CDR3 protein: CASSLLAVNYEQYF

D gene: TRBD1
J gene: TRBJ2-5
clone size: .
V gene: TRBV29-1
CDR3 length: 12
CDR3 DNA: TGCAGCGTTGGGAGACAGGGGGGGACCCAGTACTTC
CDR3 protein: CSVGRQGGTQYF

D gene: TRBD2
J gene: TRBJ2-7
clone size: few
V gene: TRBV7-3
CDR3 length: 16
CDR3 DNA: TGTGCCAGCAGCTTGACTAGCGGGGGCGCCGGTGGTACCCAGTACTTC
CDR3 protein: CASSLTSGGAGGTQYF

D gene: TRBD2
J gene: TRBJ2-1
clone size: few
V gene: TRBV20-1
CDR3 length: 13
CDR3 DNA: TGCACCGCCACTAGCGCGACCTCGGGCGAGCAGTTCTTC
CDR3 protein: CTATSATSGEQFF

D gene: .
J gene: TRBJ2-2
clone size: .
V gene: TRBV20-1
CDR3 length: 15
CDR3 DNA: TGCAGTGCTAGACCACCCGGTGCGGACACCGGGGAGCTGTTTTTT
CDR3 protein: CSARPPGADTGELFF

D gene: TRBD1
J gene: TRBJ2-1
clone size: .
V gene: TRBV5-1
CDR3 length: 15
CDR3 DNA: TGCGCCAGCAGCCGGGGTGACAGGGGGCGAGGTGAGCAGTTCTTC
CDR3 protein: CASSRGDRGRGEQFF

D gene: TRBD1
J gene: TRBJ2-5
clone size: .
V gene: TRBV29-1
CDR3 length: 13
CDR3 DNA: TGCAGCGTTGCCGGCAGGGGGCGAGAGACCCAGTACTTC
CDR3 protein: CSVAGRGRETQYF

D gene: .
J gene: TRBJ2-5
clone size: few
V gene: TRBV2
CDR3 length: 13
CDR3 DNA: TGTGCCACTTACAGGGAGCCCCAAGAGACCCAGTACTTC
CDR3 protein: CATYREPQETQYF

D gene: TRBD2
J gene: TRBJ2-3
clone size: .
V gene: TRBV3-1
CDR3 length: 16
CDR3 DNA: TGTGCCAGCAGCCCTCCGGGCAGCGGGACCCCCGTGGCGCAGTATTTT
CDR3 protein: CASSPPGSGTPVAQYF

D gene: .
J gene: TRBJ1-4
clone size: .
V gene: TRBV7-9
CDR3 length: 14
CDR3 DNA: TGTGCCAGCAGCCTCTTCACAACTAATGAAAAACTGTTTTTT
CDR3 protein: CASSLFTTNEKLFF

D gene: TRBD2
J gene: TRBJ2-4
clone size: few
V gene: TRBV6-2/TRBV6-3
CDR3 length: 15
CDR3 DNA: TGTGCCAGCATGCGGCGGGAGACCGGCAAAAACATTCAGTACTTC
CDR3 protein: CASMRRETGKNIQYF

D gene: TRBD1
J gene: TRBJ2-7
clone size: .
V gene: TRBV7-8
CDR3 length: 15
CDR3 DNA: TGTGCCAGCAGCTTCCGACAGGGGATGACCTACGAGCAGTACTTC
CDR3 protein: CASSFRQGMTYEQYF

D gene: TRBD2
J gene: TRBJ2-5
clone size: few
V gene: TRBV7-2
CDR3 length: 15
CDR3 DNA: TGTGCCAGCAGGTCGACTAGCGGGCCTCGAGGGACCCAGTACTTC
CDR3 protein: CASRSTSGPRGTQYF

D gene: TRBD2
J gene: TRBJ2-2
clone size: few
V gene: TRBV7-2
CDR3 length: 18
CDR3 DNA: TGTGCCAGCAGCTTAGCGCTAGCGGGAGGGTCGAGCACCGGGGAGCTGTTTTTT
CDR3 protein: CASSLALAGGSSTGELFF

D gene: TRBD2
J gene: TRBJ2-1
clone size: .
V gene: TRBV9
CDR3 length: 18
CDR3 DNA: TGTGCCAGCAGCGTAGCTACTTTGGGAGCGGGAGGTTCCAATGAGCAGTTCTTC
CDR3 protein: CASSVATLGAGGSNEQFF

D gene: TRBD1
J gene: TRBJ2-5
clone size: .
V gene: TRBV5-1
CDR3 length: 15
CDR3 DNA: TGCGCCAGCAGTCGAGGGACAGGATACCAAGAGACCCAGTACTTC
CDR3 protein: CASSRGTGYQETQYF

D gene: TRBD2
J gene: TRBJ2-1
clone size: few
V gene: TRBV5-1
CDR3 length: 15
CDR3 DNA: TGCGCCAGCAGCTTGCAAACTAGCGGATACAATGAGCAGTTCTTC
CDR3 protein: CASSLQTSGYNEQFF

D gene: TRBD1
J gene: TRBJ2-5
clone size: .
V gene: TRBV24-1
CDR3 length: 15
CDR3 DNA: TGTGCCACCAGTGACCTGGGACAGGGTGAAGAGACCCAGTACTTC
CDR3 protein: CATSDLGQGEETQYF

D gene: .
J gene: TRBJ2-5
clone size: few
V gene: TRBV12-3/TRBV12-4
CDR3 length: 16
CDR3 DNA: TGTGCCAGCAGTCCATCCGGAAAAGGGTCCCAAGAGACCCAGTACTTC
CDR3 protein: CASSPSGKGSQETQYF

D gene: .
J gene: TRBJ1-4
clone size: .
V gene: TRBV20-1
CDR3 length: 12
CDR3 DNA: TGCAGTGCCGTCAGGGGCGGCGAAAAACTGTTTTTT
CDR3 protein: CSAVRGGEKLFF

D gene: .
J gene: TRBJ2-7
clone size: few
V gene: TRBV14
CDR3 length: 18
CDR3 DNA: TGTGCCAGCAGCCAAGCCGGGGCATGGGGAGCAAACCCCTACGAGCAGTACTTC
CDR3 protein: CASSQAGAWGANPYEQYF

D gene: .
J gene: TRBJ2-1
clone size: .
V gene: TRBV29-1
CDR3 length: 13
CDR3 DNA: TGCAGCGTTGATAAACAGGGTCGCAATGAGCAGTTCTTC
CDR3 protein: CSVDKQGRNEQFF

D gene: TRBD1
J gene: TRBJ1-2
clone size: .
V gene: TRBV20-1
CDR3 length: 15
CDR3 DNA: TGCAGTGCTAGAGATGGGAGCAGACAGGGACATGGCTACACCTTC
CDR3 protein: CSARDGSRQGHGYTF

D gene: .
J gene: TRBJ2-1
clone size: .
V gene: TRBV14
CDR3 length: 15
CDR3 DNA: TGTGCCAGCAGCCCAACCGGGACTCATGTCGGTGAGCAGTTCTTC
CDR3 protein: CASSPTGTHVGEQFF

D gene: .
J gene: TRBJ1-2
clone size: .
V gene: TRBV20-1
CDR3 length: 15
CDR3 DNA: TGCAGTGCCGAGGAGGGGGGCGCCCCCGGGTATGGCTACACCTTC
CDR3 protein: CSAEEGGAPGYGYTF

D gene: .
J gene: TRBJ2-6
clone size: .
V gene: TRBV20-1
CDR3 length: 14
CDR3 DNA: TGCAGTGCTCGAGGGGTGGCTGGGGCCAACGTCCTGACTTTC
CDR3 protein: CSARGVAGANVLTF

D gene: .
J gene: TRBJ1-5
clone size: .
V gene: TRBV27
CDR3 length: 15
CDR3 DNA: TGTGCCAGCAGTTTGGGGGGGAGGGTCGATCAGCCCCAGCATTTT
CDR3 protein: CASSLGGRVDQPQHF

D gene: TRBD2
J gene: TRBJ2-1
clone size: .
V gene: TRBV9
CDR3 length: 16
CDR3 DNA: TGTGCCAGCAGCGTACTAGCGGGAGCCTGGGAAAATGAGCAGTTCTTC
CDR3 protein: CASSVLAGAWENEQFF

D gene: .
J gene: TRBJ2-1
clone size: .
V gene: TRBV15
CDR3 length: 16
CDR3 DNA: TGTGCCACCAGCAGAGATGGACGAGCGGGTGACAATGAGCAGTTCTTC
CDR3 protein: CATSRDGRAGDNEQFF